The sequence of this TCR beta chain was determined in a study of blood T cell repertoires in COVID-19. TCRdb's copy holds only in-frame clones and misses some; the assay was immunoSEQ multiplex PCR. Among roughly 180,000 clones, 70% to 90% were seen once, and the ten largest hold approximately 7%. CDR3 length equals 13 residues. V shed 3 bases and J shed 10 bases, with 13 bases lying between them. From germline, CDR1 is KGHSH and CDR2 LQKENI. In Seattle, patients joined the study during active infection and were tracked longitudinally. Source material: peripheral blood. The chain links TRBV18 to TRBJ1-3; D is unresolved. This TCR derives from a man older than 75 with COVID-19, enrolled during active disease. In nucleotides, the CDR3 is TGTGCCAGCTCACCCGCCGACCGGGAGACCATATATTTT. This encodes CASSPADRETIYF.